The next 21 T cell receptor beta chains were all read from a single sample in a study of cytomegalovirus exposure and HLA in healthy donors. The primer mix had 60 Vbeta and 13 Jbeta primers. The table came from immunoSEQ multiplex PCR; TCRdb's copy has only in-frame clones and leaves some out. The table lists under 200,000 clones. The specimen was PBMCs. Source of these receptors: a woman under 30 in good health and CMV-seropositive.

The chain carries TRBV5-5 and TRBJ2-7; 7 positions match TRBD1. V lost 0 bases, J lost 3 bases, and 3 bases stayed unmatched. From germline, CDR1 is SGHKS and CDR2 YYEKEE (reference sequence). This CDR3 contains 14 residues. The CDR3 DNA is TGTGCCAGCAGCTTGGGACAGGGAAACTACGAGCAGTACTTC. It codes for CASSLGQGNYEQYF. The complete variable domain, with remaining parts taken from reference TRBV5-5 and TRBJ2-7, reads DAGVTQSPTHLIKTRGQQVTLRCSPISGHKSVSWYQQVLGQGPQFIFQYYEKEERGRGNFPDRFSARQFPNYSSELNVNALLLGDSALYLCASSLGQGNYEQYFGPGTRLTVT.

The chain carries TRBV5-4 and TRBJ2-5, with D unresolved. This CDR3 is built from 12 residues. The germline V and J ends were trimmed by 4 bases and 2 bases, with 6 bases remaining between them. Per germline, CDR1 SGHNT and CDR2 YYREEE (reference sequence). The CDR3 nucleotides are TGTGCCAGCAGCGCGGAGCAAGAGACCCAGTACTTC. Translated, it gives CASSAEQETQYF.

The chain employs TRBV13 and TRBJ1-1; D unresolved. V lost 5 bases, J lost 5 bases, and 21 bases lay in between. The CDR3 sequence is 16 residues long. Looked up from germline, CDR1 is PRHDT and CDR2 is FYEKMQ (reference sequence). The CDR3 reads CASSPYSEARGTEAFF. Written as DNA, the CDR3 is TGTGCCAGCAGCCCCTATTCGGAGGCTAGAGGGACTGAAGCTTTCTTT. Full variable domain (remainder filled in from reference TRBV13 and TRBJ1-1): AAGVIQSPRHLIKEKRETATLKCYPIPRHDTVYWYQQGPGQDPQFLISFYEKMQSDKGSIPDRFSAQQFSDYHSELNMSSLELGDSALYFCASSPYSEARGTEAFFGQGTRLTVV.

The chain has TRBV7-9 and TRBJ1-2, with a weak D call TRBD1 (6 bases). Germline V lookup: CDR1 SEHNR, CDR2 FQNEAQ (reference sequence). CDR3 length: 14 amino acids. V shed 5 bases and J shed 4 bases, with 14 bases lying between them. The CDR3, as DNA: TGTGCCAGCAGCATCAGGGGCGGCCCCTATGGCTACACCTTC. Protein: CASSIRGGPYGYTF.

The J gene is TRBJ1-1, the V gene TRBV30; 7 bases are a match to TRBD1. Germline loops: CDR1 GTSNPN, CDR2 SVGIG (reference sequence). V lost 0 bases and J lost 6; bases outside the gene matches: 7. The CDR3 length is 14 residues. The chain's CDR3 is CAWSVKGARSEAFF. CDR3 nucleotides: TGTGCCTGGAGTGTAAAGGGGGCTCGGTCTGAAGCTTTCTTT.

CDR3 in amino acids: CASILGAGPTYEQYF. The CDR3 DNA follows: TGTGCCAGCATCTTAGGTGCGGGCCCTACCTACGAGCAGTACTTC. The chain couples TRBV6-1 to TRBJ2-7; TRBD2 might be the D (5 bases). Germline-derived CDR1 and CDR2 are MNHNS and SASEGT. The CDR3 covers 15 residues. The germline V and J ends were trimmed by 7 bases and 2 bases, with 18 bases remaining between them.

The V call is TRBV5-1, the J call TRBJ2-2, with 9 bases identical to TRBD1. J lost 4 bases, V lost 3 bases, and 10 bases had no gene match. The CDR3 has 17 amino acids. CDR1 is SGHRS and CDR2 is YFSETQ in the germline V gene. The CDR3 nucleotides read TGCGCCAGCAGCTGGGACAGGGTGGAACTTCGCACCGGGGAGCTGTTTTTT. It yields the protein CASSWDRVELRTGELFF.

The chain joins TRBV30 to TRBJ2-7; weak D call: TRBD1 (6 bases). Germline CDR1 GTSNPN, CDR2 SVGIG (reference sequence). The ends were cut back, 2 bases at V and 9 bases at J, with 14 bases in the middle. The CDR3 totals 12 residues. The CDR3 DNA reads TGTGCCTGGAGTCAGGGGATAGGGGGGCAGTACTTC. Protein sequence: CAWSQGIGGQYF.

This sequence joins TRBV2 and TRBJ1-2; D remains unclear. Trimming shortened V by 10 bases and J by 8 bases, and 23 bases separated the two germline ends. CDR3 length: 14 residues. Germline lookup yields CDR1 SNHLY and CDR2 FYNNEI. This CDR3 is CAKQYNGGLGGYTF. CDR3 in DNA: TGTGCCAAACAATACAACGGAGGCCTTGGCGGCTACACCTTC.

The CDR3 sequence: CASSPQGGTDTQYF. The CDR3 DNA sequence: TGTGCCAGCAGTCCACAGGGGGGCACAGATACGCAGTATTTT. V usage is TRBV6-4 and J usage is TRBJ2-3; the match to TRBD1 covers 8 bases. The CDR3 extends over 14 amino acids. V was pared by 5 bases and J by 1 base, with 2 bases of the junction left unmatched. Germline assignment: CDR1 MRHNA and CDR2 SNTAGT.

The genes are TRBV29-1 and TRBJ1-3; D perhaps matches TRBD1 (6 bases). The CDR3 runs 13 residues. Germline V gives CDR1 SQVTM, CDR2 ANQGSEA. V was clipped by 7 bases and J by 0 bases, with 10 bases between them. This chain's CDR3 is CSARTASGNTIYF. The CDR3 bases are TGCAGCGCTAGGACAGCCTCTGGAAACACCATATATTTT. The entire variable domain, with the rest obtained from reference TRBV29-1 and TRBJ1-3, is as follows: SAVISQKPSRDICQRGTSLTIQCQVDSQVTMMFWYRQQPGQSLTLIATANQGSEATYESGFVIDKFPISRPNLTFSTLTVSNMSPEDSSIYLCSARTASGNTIYFGEGSWLTVV.

The chain is built from TRBV7-9 and TRBJ2-4, with unresolved D. Germline V gene lookup returns CDR1 SEHNR and CDR2 FQNEAQ (reference sequence). Between the trimmed V and J ends, which lost 0 bases and 5 bases, there was a span of 8 bases. CDR3 length equals 14 residues. CDR3 bases: TGTGCCAGCAGCTTAGCGCAAGGAGAAAACATTCAGTACTTC. Its translation: CASSLAQGENIQYF.

The CDR3 is CASSLDWGRAYEQYF. CDR3 in DNA: TGTGCCAGCAGCTTAGACTGGGGCAGGGCTTACGAGCAGTACTTC. The V gene is TRBV7-9, the J gene TRBJ2-7, with D perhaps TRBD1 (5 bases). The V end lost 1 base, the J end lost 4 bases, and 14 bases lay between the germline ends. Germline V gives CDR1 SEHNR, CDR2 FQNEAQ (reference sequence). The CDR3 is 15 amino acids.

The gene calls are TRBV5-1 and TRBJ1-1, with a weak D call TRBD1 (5 bases). Trimming removed 0 bases at V and 3 bases at J, with 9 bases between. The germline gives CDR1 SGHRS, CDR2 YFSETQ. This CDR3 has 14 residues. The CDR3 spells CASSLADSYTEAFF. The DNA of the CDR3 is TGCGCCAGCAGCTTGGCCGACAGCTACACTGAAGCTTTCTTT.

The chain employs TRBV5-1 and TRBJ2-2, with D unclear. Per germline, CDR1 SGHRS and CDR2 YFSETQ. V dropped 0 bases and J dropped 3 bases, with 6 bases sitting between them. The CDR3 has 14 residues. The CDR3 bases are TGCGCCAGCAGCTTGGCCCCTGACACCGGGGAGCTGTTTTTT. It codes for CASSLAPDTGELFF.

The J gene is TRBJ2-3, the V gene TRBV13; 10 nucleotides align to TRBD2. V lost 4 bases to trimming and J lost 1 base; unmatched junction nucleotides: 14. This CDR3 has 19 residues. Germline-derived CDR1 and CDR2 are PRHDT and FYEKMQ (reference sequence). In DNA form, the CDR3 reads TGTGCCAGCAGCTCGCCTCCTAGCGGGGGCCGTTCCCGCACAGATACGCAGTATTTT. Protein: CASSSPPSGGRSRTDTQYF.

The chain couples TRBV28 to TRBJ1-2; TRBD1 is a possible D gene (6 bases). V shed 11 bases and J shed 5 bases, with 21 bases lying between them. This CDR3 is built from 14 residues. Germline CDR1 and CDR2: MDHEN and SYDVKM. In DNA, the CDR3 is TGTGCCTGCAAAGTCCCAGGGGCCCTATATGGCTACACCTTC. It encodes CACKVPGALYGYTF.

The chain is built from TRBV11-3 and TRBJ2-7, with 7 positions matching TRBD1. Germline V CDR1 and CDR2: SGHNT, YENEEA. V gave up 5 bases and J gave up 8 bases; unmatched junction bases: 6. The CDR3 is made up of 12 amino acids. The CDR3 spells CASSPRQGQQYF. The CDR3 coding sequence is TGTGCCAGCAGCCCCCGACAGGGTCAGCAGTACTTC.

This sequence joins TRBV2 and TRBJ2-5; a possible D gene is TRBD1 (6 bases). The CDR3 totals 15 residues. Trimming removed 3 bases at V and 1 base at J, with 12 bases between. The germline V gene encodes CDR1 SNHLY and CDR2 FYNNEI. CDR3 in amino acids: CASSDARGSQETQYF. CDR3 nucleotide sequence: TGTGCCAGCAGTGATGCCAGGGGATCCCAAGAGACCCAGTACTTC.

The chain employs TRBV19 and TRBJ1-1; no clear D. Looked up from germline, CDR1 is LNHDA and CDR2 is SQIVND (reference sequence). The CDR3 is 15 residues long. V lost 3 bases and J lost 1, with 12 bases in between. The CDR3 sequence: CASSIVVNPNTEAFF. The CDR3 DNA follows: TGTGCCAGTAGTATTGTAGTCAACCCGAACACTGAAGCTTTCTTT.

The rearrangement uses TRBV27 and TRBJ2-3, with D maybe TRBD2 (5 bases). The CDR3 consists of 16 residues. Germline V gene lookup returns CDR1 MNHEY and CDR2 SMNVEV (reference sequence). V gave up 6 bases and J gave up 0 bases, with 16 bases separating them. The CDR3 DNA follows: TGTGCCAGCAGGAGTAGTGCGGGCGGAAGCACAGATACGCAGTATTTT. This gives the protein CASRSSAGGSTDTQYF.